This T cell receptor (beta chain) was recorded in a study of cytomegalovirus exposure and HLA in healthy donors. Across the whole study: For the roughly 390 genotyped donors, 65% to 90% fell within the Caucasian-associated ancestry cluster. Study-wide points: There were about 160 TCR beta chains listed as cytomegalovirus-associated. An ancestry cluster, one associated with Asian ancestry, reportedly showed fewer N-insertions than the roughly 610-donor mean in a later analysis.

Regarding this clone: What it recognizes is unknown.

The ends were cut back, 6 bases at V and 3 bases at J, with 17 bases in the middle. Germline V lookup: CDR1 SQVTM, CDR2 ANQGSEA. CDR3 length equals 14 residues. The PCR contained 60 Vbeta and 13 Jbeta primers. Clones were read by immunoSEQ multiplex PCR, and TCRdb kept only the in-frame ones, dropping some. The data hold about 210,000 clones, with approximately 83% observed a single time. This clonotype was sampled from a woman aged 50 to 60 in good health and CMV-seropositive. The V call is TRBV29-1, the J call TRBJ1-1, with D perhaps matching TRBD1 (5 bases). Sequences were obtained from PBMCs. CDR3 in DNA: TGCAGCGTCCATATATGGGGGGGACACACTGAAGCTTTCTTT. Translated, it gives CSVHIWGGHTEAFF.